This TCR beta chain was found in a study of blood T cell repertoires in COVID-19 (TCRdb year 2020). With regard to the full study: Samples covering the acute and convalescent phases of COVID-19 were provided by collaborators in the United States, Italy and Spain. The prospective study material was composed of cDNA or gDNA derived from T cells, B-cell-depleted T cells, or PBMCs. Deeply sampled blood TCRbeta repertoires from subjects exposed to, actively infected with, or recovered from COVID-19 were included in the dataset. The repertoires were released in a freely available public database intended as a resource for research on the immune response to SARS-CoV-2. The samples were drawn from the first 160 participants of the ongoing ImmuneRACE study and from 950 to 1,500 subjects provided by 6 global collaborators. Sample metadata almost always included a de-identified subject ID, COVID-19 status, age in years and sex. Where HLA class I and class II types were available, the types were taken from metadata supplied by the sample provider, not from assay-based typing. The full study reports these points: How much clinical and demographic metadata was included differed by source and by participant, and the metadata was provided uncurated.

TCRbeta CDR3 regions were amplified from genomic DNA using the immunoSEQ Assay, a bias-controlled multiplex PCR. Per the original workflow: Within the assay, amplification of reference gene primers was used to estimate how many nucleated cells each sample contained. Sequence reads were collapsed and filtered to measure the absolute abundance of every unique TCRbeta CDR3 rearrangement. For each sample, productive Simpson clonality was calculated as the square root of Simpson's diversity index over productive rearrangements. In its TCRdb copy, this immuneACCESS table keeps in-frame sequences only and misses some clones. Where compared with another copy, unresolved V genes explain less than half of these, and the others have no known cause. V and J calls and clone size are as listed in that table; D and trimming were resolved from the DNA. The sample includes hundreds of thousands of clones, with 82% observed a single time. The ten largest clones take up approximately 3.1% of the sample.

V is cut back by 5 bases and J by 1 base, with 8 bases in the junction unmatched. From a lookup of the germline V gene, CDR1 and CDR2 are MGHDK and SYGVNS. From cysteine to phenylalanine, the CDR3 is 16 amino acids long. Here the CDR3 DNA is all that survives: 48 bases in frame from base 1. Enrolling through a virtual design, the prospective study's participants ranged in age from roughly 18 to 100 years and lived across roughly 23 United States geographic areas. In the prospective study, cohorts were assigned on the basis of participant-reported clinical history obtained from a screening survey and a study questionnaire. ImmuneRACE Cohort 3 recovered participants were defined by two consecutive negative NP/OP PCR tests, healthcare professional clearance, or symptom resolution. In the prospective study, whole blood, serum and a nasopharyngeal or oropharyngeal swab were collected from each participant by mobile phlebotomists. Over a roughly 2-month period, participants in the prospective study had the option of providing additional blood draws and questionnaires. Before DNA extraction, blood samples from the prospective study were shipped at room temperature or frozen.

A word on this clone: No antigen is known for it. One base away there is no much larger clone; base qualities are not given.

The chain links TRBV25-1 with TRBJ2-3; the central 8 bases match TRBD2. The sequencing input was PBMCs or T cells enriched from blood (not recorded which). This TCR was sampled from a woman aged 55-69 years who had recovered from COVID-19. The nucleotide sequence reads as follows: TGTGCCAGCAGTAGGCAAGCGGGAGCCGGCACAGATACGCAGTATTTT. This translates into CASSRQAGAGTDTQYF.